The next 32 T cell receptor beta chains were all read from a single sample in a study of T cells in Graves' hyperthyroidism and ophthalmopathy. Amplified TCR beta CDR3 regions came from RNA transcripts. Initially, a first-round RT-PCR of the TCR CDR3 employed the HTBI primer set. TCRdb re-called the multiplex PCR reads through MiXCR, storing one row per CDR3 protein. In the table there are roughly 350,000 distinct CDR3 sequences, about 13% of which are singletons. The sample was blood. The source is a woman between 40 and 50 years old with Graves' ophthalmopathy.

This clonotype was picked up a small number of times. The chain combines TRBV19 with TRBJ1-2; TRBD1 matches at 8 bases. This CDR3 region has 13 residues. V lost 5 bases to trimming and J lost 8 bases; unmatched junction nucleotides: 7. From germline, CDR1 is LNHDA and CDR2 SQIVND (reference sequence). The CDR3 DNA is TGTGCCAGTAGTCCTGACAGGGGTGAGGGCTACACCTTC. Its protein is CASSPDRGEGYTF.

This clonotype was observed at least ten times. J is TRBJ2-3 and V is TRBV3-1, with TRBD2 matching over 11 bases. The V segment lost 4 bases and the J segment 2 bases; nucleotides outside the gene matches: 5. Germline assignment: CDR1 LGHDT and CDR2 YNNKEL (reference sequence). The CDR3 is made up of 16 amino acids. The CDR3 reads CASSPLAGGPTDTQYF. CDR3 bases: TGTGCCAGCAGCCCTCTAGCGGGGGGTCCCACAGATACGCAGTATTTT.

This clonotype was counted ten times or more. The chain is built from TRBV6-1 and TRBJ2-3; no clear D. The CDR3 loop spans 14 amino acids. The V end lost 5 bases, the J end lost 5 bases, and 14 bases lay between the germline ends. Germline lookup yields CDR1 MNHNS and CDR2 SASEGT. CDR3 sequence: CASSYPTYLDTQYF. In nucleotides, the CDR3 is TGTGCCAGCAGTTACCCCACCTATCTAGATACGCAGTATTTT.

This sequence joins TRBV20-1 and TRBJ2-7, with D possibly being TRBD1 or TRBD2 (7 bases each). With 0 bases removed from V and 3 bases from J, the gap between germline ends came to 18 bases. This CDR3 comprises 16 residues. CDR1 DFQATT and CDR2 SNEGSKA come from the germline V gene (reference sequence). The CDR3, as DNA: TGCAGTGCTAGAGATCTCAGGCGGGGGACAGTCTACGAGCAGTACTTC. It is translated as CSARDLRRGTVYEQYF.

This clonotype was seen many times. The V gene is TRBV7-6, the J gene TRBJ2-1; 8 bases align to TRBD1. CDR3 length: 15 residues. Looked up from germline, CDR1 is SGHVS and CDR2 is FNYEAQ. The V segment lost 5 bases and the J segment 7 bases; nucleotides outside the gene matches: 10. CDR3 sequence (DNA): TGTGCCAGCAGCACCGGGACAGGAGACGTAAATGAGCAGTTCTTC. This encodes CASSTGTGDVNEQFF.

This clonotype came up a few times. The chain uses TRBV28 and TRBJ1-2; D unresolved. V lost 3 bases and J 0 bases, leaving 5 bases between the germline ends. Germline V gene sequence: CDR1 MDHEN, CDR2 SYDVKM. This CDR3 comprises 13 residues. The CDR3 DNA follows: TGTGCCAGCAGTTTGCCCCCTAACTATGGCTACACCTTC. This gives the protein CASSLPPNYGYTF.

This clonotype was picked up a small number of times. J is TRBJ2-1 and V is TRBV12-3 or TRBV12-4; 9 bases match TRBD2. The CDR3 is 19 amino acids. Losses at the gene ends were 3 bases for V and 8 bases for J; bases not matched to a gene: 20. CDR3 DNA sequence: TGTGCCAGCAGTTTTAACCGGGGGAGCGGGGGGTCACTTCTGGATGAGCAGTTCTTC. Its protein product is CASSFNRGSGGSLLDEQFF.

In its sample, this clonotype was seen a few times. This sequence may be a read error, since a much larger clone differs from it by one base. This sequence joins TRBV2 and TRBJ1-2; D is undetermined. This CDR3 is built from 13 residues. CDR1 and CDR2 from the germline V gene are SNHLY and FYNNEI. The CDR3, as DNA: TGTGCCAGCAGTTATACAGAGTCCTCTGGCCACACCTTC. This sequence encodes CASSYTESSGHTF.

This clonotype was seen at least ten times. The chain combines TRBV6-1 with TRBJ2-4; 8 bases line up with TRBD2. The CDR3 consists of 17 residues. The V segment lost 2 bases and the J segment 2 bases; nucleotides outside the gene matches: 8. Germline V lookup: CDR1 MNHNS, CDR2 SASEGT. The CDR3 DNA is TGTGCCAGCAGTGAATCGAGCGGGGGATTCACCAAAAACATTCAGTACTTC. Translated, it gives CASSESSGGFTKNIQYF.

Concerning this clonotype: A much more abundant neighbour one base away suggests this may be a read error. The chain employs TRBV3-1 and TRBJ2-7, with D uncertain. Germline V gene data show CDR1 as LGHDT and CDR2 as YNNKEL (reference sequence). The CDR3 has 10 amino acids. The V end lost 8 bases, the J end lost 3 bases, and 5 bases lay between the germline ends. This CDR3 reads CASGRYEQYF. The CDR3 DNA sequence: TGTGCCAGCGGACGCTACGAGCAGTACTTC.

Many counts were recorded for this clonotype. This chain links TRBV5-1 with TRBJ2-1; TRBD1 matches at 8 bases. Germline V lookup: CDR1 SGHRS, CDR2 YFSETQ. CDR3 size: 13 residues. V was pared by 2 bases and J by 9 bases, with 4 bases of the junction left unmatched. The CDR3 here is CASSFGTGFEQFF. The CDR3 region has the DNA TGCGCCAGCAGCTTCGGGACAGGTTTTGAGCAGTTCTTC.

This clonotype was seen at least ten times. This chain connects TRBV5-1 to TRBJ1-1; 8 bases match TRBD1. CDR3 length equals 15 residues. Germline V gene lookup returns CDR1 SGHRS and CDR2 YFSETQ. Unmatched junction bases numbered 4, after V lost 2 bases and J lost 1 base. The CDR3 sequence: CASSFLTGGNTEAFF. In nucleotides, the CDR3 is TGCGCCAGCAGCTTCCTAACAGGGGGGAACACTGAAGCTTTCTTT.

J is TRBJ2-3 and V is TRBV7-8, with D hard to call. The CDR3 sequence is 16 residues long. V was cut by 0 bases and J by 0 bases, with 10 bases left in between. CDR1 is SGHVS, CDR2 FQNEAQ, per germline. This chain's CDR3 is CASSLAITSSTDTQYF. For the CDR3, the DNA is TGTGCCAGCAGCTTAGCGATAACCTCGAGCACAGATACGCAGTATTTT.

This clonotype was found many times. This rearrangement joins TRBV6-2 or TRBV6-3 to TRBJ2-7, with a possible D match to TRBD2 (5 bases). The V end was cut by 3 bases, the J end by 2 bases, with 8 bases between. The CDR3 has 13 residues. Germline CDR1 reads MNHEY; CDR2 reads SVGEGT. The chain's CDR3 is CASSYPGTYEQYF. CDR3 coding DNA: TGTGCCAGCAGTTATCCCGGGACCTACGAGCAGTACTTC.

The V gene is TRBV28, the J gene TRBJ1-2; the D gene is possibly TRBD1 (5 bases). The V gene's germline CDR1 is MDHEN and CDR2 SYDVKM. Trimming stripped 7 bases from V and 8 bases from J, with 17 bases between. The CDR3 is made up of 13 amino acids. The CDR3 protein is CASIPGHLSGYTF. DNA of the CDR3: TGTGCCAGCATCCCAGGACATCTGAGCGGCTACACCTTC.

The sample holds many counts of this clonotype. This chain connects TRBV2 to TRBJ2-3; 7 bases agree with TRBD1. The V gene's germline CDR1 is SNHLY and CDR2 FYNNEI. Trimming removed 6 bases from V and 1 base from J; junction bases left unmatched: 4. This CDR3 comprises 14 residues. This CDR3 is CASSGDSGTDTQYF. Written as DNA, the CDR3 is TGTGCCAGCAGCGGGGACAGCGGCACAGATACGCAGTATTTT.

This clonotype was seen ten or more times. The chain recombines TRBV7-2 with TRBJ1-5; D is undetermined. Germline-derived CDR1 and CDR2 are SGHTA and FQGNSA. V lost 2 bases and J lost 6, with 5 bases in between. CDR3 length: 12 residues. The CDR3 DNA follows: TGTGCCAGCAGCTTACCCTCTCAGCCCCAGCATTTT. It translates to CASSLPSQPQHF. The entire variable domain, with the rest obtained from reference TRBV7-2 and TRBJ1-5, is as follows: GAGVSQSPSNKVTEKGKDVELRCDPISGHTALYWYRQSLGQGLEFLIYFQGNSAPDKSGLPSDRFSAERTGGSVSTLTIQRTQQEDSAVYLCASSLPSQPQHFGDGTRLSIL.

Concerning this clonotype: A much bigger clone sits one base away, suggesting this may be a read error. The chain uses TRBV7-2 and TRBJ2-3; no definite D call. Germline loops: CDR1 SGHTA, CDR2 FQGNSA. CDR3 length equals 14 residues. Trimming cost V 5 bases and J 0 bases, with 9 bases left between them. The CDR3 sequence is CASSVGISTDTQYF. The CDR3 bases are TGTGCCAGCAGCGTAGGAATTAGCACAGATACGCAGTATTTT.

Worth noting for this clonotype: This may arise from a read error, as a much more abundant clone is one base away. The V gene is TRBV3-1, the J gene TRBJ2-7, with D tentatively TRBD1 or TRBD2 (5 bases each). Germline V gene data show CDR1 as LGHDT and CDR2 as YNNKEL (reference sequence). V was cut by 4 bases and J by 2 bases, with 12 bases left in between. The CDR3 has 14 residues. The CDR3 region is CASSPNRGPYEQYF. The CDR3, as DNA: TGTGCCAGCAGCCCCAACCGGGGCCCCTACGAGCAGTACTTC.

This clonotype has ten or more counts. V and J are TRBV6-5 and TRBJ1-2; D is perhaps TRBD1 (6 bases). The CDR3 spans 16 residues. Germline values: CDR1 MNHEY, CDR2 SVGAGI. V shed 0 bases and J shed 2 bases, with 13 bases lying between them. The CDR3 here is CASSYSGEGDNYGYTF. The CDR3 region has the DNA TGTGCCAGCAGTTACTCCGGGGAGGGGGACAACTATGGCTACACCTTC.

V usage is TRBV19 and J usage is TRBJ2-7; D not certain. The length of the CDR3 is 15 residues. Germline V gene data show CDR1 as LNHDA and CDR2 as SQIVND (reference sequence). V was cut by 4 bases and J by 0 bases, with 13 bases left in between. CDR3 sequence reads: CASSTSFVSSYEQYF. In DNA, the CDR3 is TGTGCCAGTAGTACCTCGTTCGTGAGCTCCTACGAGCAGTACTTC.

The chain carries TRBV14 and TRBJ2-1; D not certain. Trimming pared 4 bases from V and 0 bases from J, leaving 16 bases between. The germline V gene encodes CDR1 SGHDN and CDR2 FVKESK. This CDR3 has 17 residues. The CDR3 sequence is CASSRRHLRSSYNEQFF. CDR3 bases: TGTGCCAGCAGCCGACGCCACCTAAGGAGCTCCTACAATGAGCAGTTCTTC.

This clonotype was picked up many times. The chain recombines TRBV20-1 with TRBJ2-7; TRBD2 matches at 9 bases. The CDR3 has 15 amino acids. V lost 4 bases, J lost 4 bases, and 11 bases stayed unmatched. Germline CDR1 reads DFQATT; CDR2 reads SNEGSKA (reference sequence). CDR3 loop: CSAMWELAGSYEQYF. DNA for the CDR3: TGCAGTGCTATGTGGGAACTAGCGGGCTCGTACGAGCAGTACTTC.

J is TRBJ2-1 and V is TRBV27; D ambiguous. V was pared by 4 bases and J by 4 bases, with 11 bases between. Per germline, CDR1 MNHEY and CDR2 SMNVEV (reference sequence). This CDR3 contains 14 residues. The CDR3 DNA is TGTGCCAGCAGTTCGACTCACCAATACAATGAGCAGTTCTTC. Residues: CASSSTHQYNEQFF.

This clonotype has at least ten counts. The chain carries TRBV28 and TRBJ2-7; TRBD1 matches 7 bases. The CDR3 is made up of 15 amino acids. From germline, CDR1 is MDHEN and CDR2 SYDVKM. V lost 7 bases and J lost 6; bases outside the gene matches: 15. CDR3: CASTITGTVLGEQYF. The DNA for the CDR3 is TGTGCCAGCACCATAACCGGGACAGTACTTGGCGAGCAGTACTTC.

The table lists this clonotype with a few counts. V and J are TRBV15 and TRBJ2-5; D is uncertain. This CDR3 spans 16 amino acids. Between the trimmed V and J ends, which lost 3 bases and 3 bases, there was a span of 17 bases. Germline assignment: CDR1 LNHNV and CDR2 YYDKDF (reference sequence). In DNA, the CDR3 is TGTGCCACCAGCAGGGGTGGAAGTCTGAGTAAAGAGACCCAGTACTTC. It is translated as CATSRGGSLSKETQYF.

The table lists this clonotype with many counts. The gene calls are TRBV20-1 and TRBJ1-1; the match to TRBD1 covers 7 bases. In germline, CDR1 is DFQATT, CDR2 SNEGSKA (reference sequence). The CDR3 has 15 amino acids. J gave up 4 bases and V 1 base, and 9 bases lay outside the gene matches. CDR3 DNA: TGCAGTGCTAGAGGAGGGGGCGCGACCTCCACTGAAGCTTTCTTT. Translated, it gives CSARGGGATSTEAFF.

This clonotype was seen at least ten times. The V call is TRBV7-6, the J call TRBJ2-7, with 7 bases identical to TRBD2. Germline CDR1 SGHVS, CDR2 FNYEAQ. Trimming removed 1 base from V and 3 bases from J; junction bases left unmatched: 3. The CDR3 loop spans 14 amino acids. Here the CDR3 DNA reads TGTGCCAGCAGCTTAGGAACTAGCGACTACGAGCAGTACTTC. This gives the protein CASSLGTSDYEQYF.

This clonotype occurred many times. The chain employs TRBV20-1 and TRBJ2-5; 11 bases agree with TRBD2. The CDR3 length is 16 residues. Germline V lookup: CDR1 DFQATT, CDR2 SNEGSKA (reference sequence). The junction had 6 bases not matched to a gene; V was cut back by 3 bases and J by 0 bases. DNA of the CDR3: TGCAGTGCTAGTCCACTAGCGGGGGTTAACCAAGAGACCCAGTACTTC. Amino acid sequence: CSASPLAGVNQETQYF.

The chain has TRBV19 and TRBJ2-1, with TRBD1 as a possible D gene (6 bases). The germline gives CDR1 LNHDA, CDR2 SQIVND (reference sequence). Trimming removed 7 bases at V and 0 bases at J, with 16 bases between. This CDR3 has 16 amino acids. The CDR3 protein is CASKGDRGSSYNEQFF. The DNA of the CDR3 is TGTGCCAGTAAGGGGGACCGAGGTAGCTCCTACAATGAGCAGTTCTTC.

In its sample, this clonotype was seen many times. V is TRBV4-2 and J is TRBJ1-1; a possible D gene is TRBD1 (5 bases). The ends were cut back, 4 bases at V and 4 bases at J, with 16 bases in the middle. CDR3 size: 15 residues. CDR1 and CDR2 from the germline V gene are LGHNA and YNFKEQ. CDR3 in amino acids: CASSLDSRESTEAFF. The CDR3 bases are TGTGCCAGCAGCCTAGACAGTAGAGAGAGCACTGAAGCTTTCTTT.

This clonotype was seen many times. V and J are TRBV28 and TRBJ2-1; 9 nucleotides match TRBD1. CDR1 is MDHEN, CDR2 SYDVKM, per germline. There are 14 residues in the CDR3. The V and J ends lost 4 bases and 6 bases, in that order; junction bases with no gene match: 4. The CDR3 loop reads CASSSGTGSNEQFF. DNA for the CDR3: TGTGCCAGCAGTTCCGGGACAGGGAGCAATGAGCAGTTCTTC.